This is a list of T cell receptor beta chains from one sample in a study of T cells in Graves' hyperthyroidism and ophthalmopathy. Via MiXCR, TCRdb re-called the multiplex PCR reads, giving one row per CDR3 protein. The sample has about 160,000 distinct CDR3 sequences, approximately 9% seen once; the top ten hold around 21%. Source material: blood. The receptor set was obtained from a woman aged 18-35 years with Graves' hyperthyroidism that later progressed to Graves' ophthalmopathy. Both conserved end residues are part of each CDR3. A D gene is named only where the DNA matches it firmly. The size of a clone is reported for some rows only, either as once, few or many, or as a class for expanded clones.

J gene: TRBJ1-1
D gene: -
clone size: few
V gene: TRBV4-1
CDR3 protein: CASSQEGRGMATEAFF
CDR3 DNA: TGCGCCAGCAGCCAAGAGGGGCGGGGGATGGCCACTGAAGCTTTCTTT

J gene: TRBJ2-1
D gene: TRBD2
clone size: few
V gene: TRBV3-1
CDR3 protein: CASSLRLAGEHGQFF
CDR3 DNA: TGTGCCAGCAGCCTTCGACTAGCGGGGGAACATGGGCAGTTCTTC

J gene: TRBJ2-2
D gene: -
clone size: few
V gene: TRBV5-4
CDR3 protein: CASSLAGETGELFF
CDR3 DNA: TGTGCCAGCAGCTTGGCCGGGGAAACCGGGGAGCTGTTTTTT

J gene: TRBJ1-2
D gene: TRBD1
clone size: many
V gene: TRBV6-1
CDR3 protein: CASSELGQGRSGYTF
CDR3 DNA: TGTGCCAGCAGTGAACTGGGACAGGGAAGGAGTGGCTACACCTTC

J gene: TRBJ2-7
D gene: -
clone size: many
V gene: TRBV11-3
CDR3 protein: CASSAYSGSAYEQYF
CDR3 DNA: TGTGCCAGCAGCGCGTACTCCGGGTCAGCCTACGAGCAGTACTTC

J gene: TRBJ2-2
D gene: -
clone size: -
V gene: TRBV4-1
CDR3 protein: CASSQPGTANTGELFF
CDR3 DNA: TGCGCCAGCAGCCAACCCGGGACGGCGAACACCGGGGAGCTGTTTTTT

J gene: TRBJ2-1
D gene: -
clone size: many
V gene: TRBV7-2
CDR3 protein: CASSPLVGLGNEQFF
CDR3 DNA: TGTGCCAGCAGCCCCCTGGTGGGTCTGGGGAATGAGCAGTTCTTC

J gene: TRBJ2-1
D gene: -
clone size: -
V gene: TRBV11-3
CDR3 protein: CASSLETTEEYNEQFF
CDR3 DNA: TGTGCCAGCAGCTTAGAAACGACAGAGGAGTACAATGAGCAGTTCTTC

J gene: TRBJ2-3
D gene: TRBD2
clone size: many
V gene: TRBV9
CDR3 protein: CASSVTGGGDTQYF
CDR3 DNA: TGTGCCAGCAGCGTAACGGGGGGGGGCGATACGCAGTATTTT

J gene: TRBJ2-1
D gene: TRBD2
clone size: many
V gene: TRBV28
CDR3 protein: CASSLLAAYNEQFF
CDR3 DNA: TGTGCCAGCAGTCTACTAGCGGCCTACAATGAGCAGTTCTTC

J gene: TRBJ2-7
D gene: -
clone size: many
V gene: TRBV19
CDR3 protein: CASSLPSGGGLYEQYF
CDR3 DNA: TGTGCCAGTAGTCTCCCTAGCGGAGGGGGGCTCTACGAGCAGTACTTC

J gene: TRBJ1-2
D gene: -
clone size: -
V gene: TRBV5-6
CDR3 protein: CASARGGDGYTF
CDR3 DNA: TGTGCCAGTGCACGGGGAGGTGATGGCTACACCTTC

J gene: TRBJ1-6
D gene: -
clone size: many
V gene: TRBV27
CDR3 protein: CASSPWNERLHF
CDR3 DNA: TGTGCCAGCAGTCCCTGGAATGAACGCCTCCACTTT

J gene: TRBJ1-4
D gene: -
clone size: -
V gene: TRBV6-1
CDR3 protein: CASRPSGGSREKLFF
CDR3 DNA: TGTGCCAGCAGGCCCTCGGGGGGTTCCCGTGAAAAACTGTTTTTT

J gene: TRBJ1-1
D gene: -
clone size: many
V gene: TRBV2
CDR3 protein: CASSEIRTEAFF
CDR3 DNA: TGTGCCAGCAGTGAAATAAGGACTGAAGCTTTCTTT

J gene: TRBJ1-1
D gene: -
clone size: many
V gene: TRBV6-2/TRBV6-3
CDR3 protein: CASSYGYGMNTEAFF
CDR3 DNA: TGTGCCAGCAGTTATGGTTACGGAATGAACACTGAAGCTTTCTTT

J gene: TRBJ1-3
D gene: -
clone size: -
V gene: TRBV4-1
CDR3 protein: CASSLSEGSTGNTIYF
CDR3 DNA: TGCGCCAGCAGCCTCTCGGAGGGTAGTACTGGAAACACCATATATTTT

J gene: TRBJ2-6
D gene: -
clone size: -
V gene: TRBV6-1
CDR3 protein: CASSPSPHDVSGANVLTF
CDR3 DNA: TGTGCCAGCAGTCCCTCACCCCACGACGTTTCTGGGGCCAACGTCCTGACTTTC

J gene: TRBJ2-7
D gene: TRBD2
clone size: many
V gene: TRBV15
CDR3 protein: CATTSGSPYEQYF
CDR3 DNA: TGTGCCACCACTAGCGGGAGTCCCTACGAGCAGTACTTC

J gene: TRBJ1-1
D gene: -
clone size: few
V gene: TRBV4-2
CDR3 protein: CASSQDLRRVWGDTEAFF
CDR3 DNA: TGTGCCAGCAGCCAAGATCTCCGGAGAGTTTGGGGAGACACTGAAGCTTTCTTT

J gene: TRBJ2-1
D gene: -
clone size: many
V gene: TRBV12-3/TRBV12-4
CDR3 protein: CASRGYTSYNEQFF
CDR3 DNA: TGTGCCAGCAGAGGTTATACTTCCTACAATGAGCAGTTCTTC

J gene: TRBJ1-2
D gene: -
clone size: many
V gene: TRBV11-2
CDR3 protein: CASSSLGQNDYGYTF
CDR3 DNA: TGTGCCAGCAGCTCACTAGGACAAAACGACTATGGCTACACCTTC

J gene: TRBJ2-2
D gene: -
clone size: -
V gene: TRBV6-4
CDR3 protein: CASSGESSTGELFF
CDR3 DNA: TGTGCCAGCAGTGGAGAGTCGTCCACCGGGGAGCTGTTTTTT

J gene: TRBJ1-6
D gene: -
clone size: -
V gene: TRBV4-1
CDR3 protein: CASSQEGRGFSPLHF
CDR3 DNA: TGCGCCAGCAGCCAAGAGGGCCGAGGGTTTTCACCCCTCCACTTT

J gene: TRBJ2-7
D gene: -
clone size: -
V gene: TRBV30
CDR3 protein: CAWSESGPYEQYF
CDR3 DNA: TGTGCCTGGAGCGAATCCGGACCGTACGAGCAGTACTTC

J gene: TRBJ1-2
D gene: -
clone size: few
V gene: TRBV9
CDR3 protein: CASSVDGSLYGYTF
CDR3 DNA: TGTGCCAGCAGCGTAGATGGCAGTCTCTATGGCTACACCTTC

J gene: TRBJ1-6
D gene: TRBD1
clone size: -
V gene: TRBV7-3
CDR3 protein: CASSTRGTGGLNSPLHF
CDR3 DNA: TGTGCCAGCAGCACTAGAGGGACAGGGGGCCTTAATTCACCCCTCCACTTT

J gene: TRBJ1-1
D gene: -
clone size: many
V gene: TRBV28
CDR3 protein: CASSRGKAITAFF
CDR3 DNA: TGTGCCAGCAGTCGAGGTAAGGCGATTACTGCTTTCTTT

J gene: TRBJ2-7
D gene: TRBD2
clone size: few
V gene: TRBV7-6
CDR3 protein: CASSSGLAGEITYEQYF
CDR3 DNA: TGTGCCAGCAGCTCGGGACTAGCGGGAGAGATAACCTACGAGCAGTACTTC

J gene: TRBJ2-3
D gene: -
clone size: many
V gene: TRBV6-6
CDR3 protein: CASSYTRSRDTQYF
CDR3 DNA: TGTGCCAGCAGTTACACCAGATCCAGAGATACGCAGTATTTT

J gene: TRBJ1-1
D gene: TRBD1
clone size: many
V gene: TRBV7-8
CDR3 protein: CASSLVHGDRARGAFF
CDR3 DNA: TGTGCCAGCAGCTTAGTGCACGGGGACAGAGCGAGAGGAGCTTTCTTT

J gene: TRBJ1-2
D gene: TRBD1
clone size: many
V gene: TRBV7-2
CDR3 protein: CASSLEQGGYYGYTF
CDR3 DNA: TGTGCCAGCAGCTTAGAACAGGGGGGATACTATGGCTACACCTTC

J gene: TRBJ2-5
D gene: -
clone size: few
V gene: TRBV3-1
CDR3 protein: CASSQVRRGKQETQYF
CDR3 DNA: TGTGCCAGCAGCCAAGTACGGAGGGGAAAGCAAGAGACCCAGTACTTC

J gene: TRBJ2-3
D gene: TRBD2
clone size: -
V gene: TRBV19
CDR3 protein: CASSITQTSGFTDTQYF
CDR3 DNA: TGTGCCAGTAGTATAACCCAGACTAGCGGGTTCACAGATACGCAGTATTTT

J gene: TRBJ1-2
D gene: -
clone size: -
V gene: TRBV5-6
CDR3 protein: CASSFPAVREFYGYTF
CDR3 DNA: TGTGCCAGCAGCTTCCCGGCGGTCAGGGAATTCTATGGCTACACCTTC

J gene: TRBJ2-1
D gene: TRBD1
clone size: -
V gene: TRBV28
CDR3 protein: CASSSRATGGVEQFF
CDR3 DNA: TGTGCCAGCAGTTCCCGTGCGACAGGGGGCGTTGAGCAGTTCTTC

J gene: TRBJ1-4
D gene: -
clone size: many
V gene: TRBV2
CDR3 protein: CASRQGTEKLFF
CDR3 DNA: TGTGCCAGCAGACAGGGAACTGAAAAACTGTTTTTT